The present T cell receptor beta chain was sequenced within a study of Ad26.COV2.S vaccination and SARS-CoV-2 variants. As for the study in general: Dosing was one shot or two shots 56 days apart. Study-level findings and limits: Substantial response breadth was reportedly seen for spike-specific CD8+ and CD4+ T cells after vaccination.

Clones were read by immunoSEQ multiplex PCR, and TCRdb kept only the in-frame ones, dropping some. The data show more than 300,000 clones, approximately 80% seen once. Notes on this clone: The antigen remains undetermined.

Treatment noted: some 20 received Ad26.COV2.S at low or high dose, single or two shots; 5 received placebo; per-sample allocation not given. Samples came from day 63 after the first vaccine or placebo injection. This CDR3 contains 17 residues. Per germline, CDR1 SGHKS and CDR2 YYEKEE (reference sequence). Trimming took off 3 bases at V and 6 bases at J, with 21 bases between the two ends. The sequencing used peripheral blood, collected in a trial of Ad26.COV2.S vaccine versus placebo. The chain combines TRBV5-5 with TRBJ2-2; D possibly uses TRBD1 or TRBD2 (5 bases each). This receptor was identified in a person aged 18-60 years who received the Ad26.COV2.S COVID-19 vaccine or a placebo. CDR3 sequence: CASSWEFTGLGAGELFF. In DNA form, the CDR3 reads TGTGCCAGCAGCTGGGAATTTACAGGACTCGGGGCCGGGGAGCTGTTTTTT.